This T cell receptor (beta chain) was sequenced in a study of technical replicates of blood from a handful of donors. This CDR3 is built from 14 residues. Germline CDR1 is SGHDT and CDR2 is YYEEEE. Remarks on this clone: The junction and the germline gene differ at one end; a read error may be behind it.

Clones were read by immunoSEQ multiplex PCR, and TCRdb kept only the in-frame ones, dropping some. The sample yields some 74,000 clones, 95% to 96% seen once. The chain uses TRBV5-6 and TRBJ2-2; D might be TRBD1 or TRBD2, each matching 6 bases. The sample consisted of T cells isolated from PBMCs. The receptor was derived from a human donor in good health. CDR3 nucleotide sequence: TGTGCCAGCAGGTTGGGGGGCAACACCGGGGAGCTGTTTTTT. It is translated as CASRLGGNTGELFF.